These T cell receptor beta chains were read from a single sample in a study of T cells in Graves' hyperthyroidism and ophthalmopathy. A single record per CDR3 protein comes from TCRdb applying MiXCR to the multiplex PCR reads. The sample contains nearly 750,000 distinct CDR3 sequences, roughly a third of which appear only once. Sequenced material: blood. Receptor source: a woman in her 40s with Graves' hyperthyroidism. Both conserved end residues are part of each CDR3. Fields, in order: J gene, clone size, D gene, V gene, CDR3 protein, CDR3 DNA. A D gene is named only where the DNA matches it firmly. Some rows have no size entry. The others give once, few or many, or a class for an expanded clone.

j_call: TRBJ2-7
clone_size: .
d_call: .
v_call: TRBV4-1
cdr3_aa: CASSQRASYEQYF
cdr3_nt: TGCGCCAGCAGCCAACGCGCCTCCTACGAGCAGTACTTC

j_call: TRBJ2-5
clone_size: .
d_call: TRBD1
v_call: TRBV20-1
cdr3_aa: CSAMGTGGDETQYF
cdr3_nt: TGCAGTGCTATGGGGACAGGGGGCGACGAGACCCAGTACTTC

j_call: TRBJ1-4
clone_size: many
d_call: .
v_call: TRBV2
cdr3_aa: CASSASQGPEEKLFF
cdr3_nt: TGTGCCAGCAGTGCCTCCCAGGGGCCGGAGGAAAAACTGTTTTTT

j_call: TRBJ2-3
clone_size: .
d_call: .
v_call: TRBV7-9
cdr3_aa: CASSLNSNGDTQYF
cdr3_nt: TGTGCCAGCAGCTTAAACAGTAACGGGGATACGCAGTATTTT

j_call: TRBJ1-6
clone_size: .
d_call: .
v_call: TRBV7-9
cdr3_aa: CAGGVLNSPLHF
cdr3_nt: TGTGCCGGGGGGGTCCTGAATTCACCCCTCCACTTT

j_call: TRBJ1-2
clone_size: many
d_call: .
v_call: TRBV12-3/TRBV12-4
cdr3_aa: CASSFPGVDYGYTF
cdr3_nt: TGTGCCAGCAGTTTCCCGGGGGTTGACTATGGCTACACCTTC

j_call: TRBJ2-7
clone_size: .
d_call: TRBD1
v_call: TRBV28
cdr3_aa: CASSGLGQGTYEQYF
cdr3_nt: TGTGCCAGCAGTGGGCTGGGACAGGGCACCTACGAGCAGTACTTC

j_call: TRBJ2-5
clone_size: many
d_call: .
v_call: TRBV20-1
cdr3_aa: CSARGSPQETQYF
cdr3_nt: TGCAGTGCTAGAGGGTCCCCTCAAGAGACCCAGTACTTC

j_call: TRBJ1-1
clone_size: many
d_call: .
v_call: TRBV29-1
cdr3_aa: CSTYPGWQGRTEAFF
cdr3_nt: TGCAGCACCTACCCAGGGTGGCAAGGACGGACTGAAGCTTTCTTT

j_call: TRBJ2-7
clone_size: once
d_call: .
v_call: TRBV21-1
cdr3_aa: CASTEGGDDYSYEQYF
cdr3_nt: TGTGCCAGCACCGAAGGGGGGGATGACTACTCCTACGAGCAGTACTTC

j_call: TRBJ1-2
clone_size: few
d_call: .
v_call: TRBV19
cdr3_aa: CASSTGVAASNYGYTF
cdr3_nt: TGTGCCAGTAGTACAGGGGTCGCCGCGTCTAACTATGGCTACACCTTC

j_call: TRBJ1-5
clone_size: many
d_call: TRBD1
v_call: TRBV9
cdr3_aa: CASSSTGQADQPQHF
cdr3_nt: TGTGCCAGCAGCTCAACTGGACAGGCGGATCAGCCCCAGCATTTT

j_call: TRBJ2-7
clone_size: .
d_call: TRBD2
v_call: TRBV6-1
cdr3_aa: CASTLSSGSYEQYF
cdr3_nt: TGTGCCAGCACCCTGTCTAGCGGCTCCTACGAGCAGTACTTC

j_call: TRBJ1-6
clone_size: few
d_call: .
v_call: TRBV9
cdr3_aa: CASSPRENTSPLHF
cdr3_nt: TGTGCCAGCTCACCCCGGGAAAATACATCACCCCTCCACTTT

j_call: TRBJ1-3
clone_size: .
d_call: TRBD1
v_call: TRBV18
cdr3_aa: CASSPPTGGVNTIYF
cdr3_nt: TGTGCCAGCTCACCACCGACAGGGGGAGTAAACACCATATATTTT

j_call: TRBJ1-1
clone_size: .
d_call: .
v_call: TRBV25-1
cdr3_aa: CASSARGTLRADTEAFF
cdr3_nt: TGTGCCAGCAGTGCTAGAGGTACGTTGAGAGCGGACACTGAAGCTTTCTTT

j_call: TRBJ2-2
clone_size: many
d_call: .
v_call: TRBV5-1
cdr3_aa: CASSKGQNTGELFF
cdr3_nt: TGCGCCAGCAGCAAGGGACAGAACACCGGGGAGCTGTTTTTT

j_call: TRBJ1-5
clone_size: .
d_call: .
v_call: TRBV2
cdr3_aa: CASSVTGGQPQHF
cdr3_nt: TGTGCCAGCAGCGTAACGGGGGGTCAGCCCCAGCATTTT

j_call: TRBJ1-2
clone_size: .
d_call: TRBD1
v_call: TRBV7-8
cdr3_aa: CASRLLTGEGGYTF
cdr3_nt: TGTGCCAGCAGGTTGTTAACAGGGGAAGGCGGCTACACCTTC

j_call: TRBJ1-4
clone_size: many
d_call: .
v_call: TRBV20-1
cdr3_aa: CSASGNTNEKLFF
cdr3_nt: TGCAGTGCTTCGGGTAATACTAATGAAAAACTGTTTTTT

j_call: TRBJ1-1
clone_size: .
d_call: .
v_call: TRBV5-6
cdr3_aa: CASSFRRLEAFF
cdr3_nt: TGTGCCAGCAGCTTTAGGAGGTTAGAAGCTTTCTTT

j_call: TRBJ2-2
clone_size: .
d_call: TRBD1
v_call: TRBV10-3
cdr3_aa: CATRGGDRDGELFF
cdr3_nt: TGTGCCACCAGGGGCGGGGACAGGGACGGGGAGCTGTTTTTT

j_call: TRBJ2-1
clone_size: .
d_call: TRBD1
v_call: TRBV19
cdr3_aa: CATSLDRANEQFF
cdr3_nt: TGTGCCACAAGCCTCGACAGGGCCAATGAGCAGTTCTTC

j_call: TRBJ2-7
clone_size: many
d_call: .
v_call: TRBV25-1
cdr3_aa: CASSKGGGQFYEQYF
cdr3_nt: TGTGCCAGCTCCAAAGGGGGGGGACAGTTTTACGAGCAGTACTTC

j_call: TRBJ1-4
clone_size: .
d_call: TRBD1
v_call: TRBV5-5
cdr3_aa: CASSTGTGRHEKLFF
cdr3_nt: TGTGCCAGCAGTACCGGGACAGGGAGACATGAAAAACTGTTTTTT

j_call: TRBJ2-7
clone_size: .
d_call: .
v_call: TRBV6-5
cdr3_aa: CASSYSALREQYF
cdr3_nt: TGTGCCAGCAGTTACTCGGCACTACGGGAGCAGTACTTC

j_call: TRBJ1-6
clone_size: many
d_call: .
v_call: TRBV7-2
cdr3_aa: CASSSRASPLHF
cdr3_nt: TGTGCTAGCAGCTCCAGGGCTTCACCCCTCCACTTT

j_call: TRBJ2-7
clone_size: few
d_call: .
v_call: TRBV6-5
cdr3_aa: CASSYSFGEQYF
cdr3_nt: TGTGCCAGCAGTTACTCTTTTGGGGAGCAGTACTTC

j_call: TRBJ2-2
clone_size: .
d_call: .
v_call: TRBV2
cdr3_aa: CASVMSSFTGELFF
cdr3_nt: TGTGCCAGCGTTATGAGCTCCTTCACCGGGGAGCTGTTTTTT

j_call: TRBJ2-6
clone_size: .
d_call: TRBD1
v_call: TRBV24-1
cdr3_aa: CATETGMPPVLTF
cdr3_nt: TGTGCCACCGAGACAGGGATGCCCCCCGTCCTGACTTTC

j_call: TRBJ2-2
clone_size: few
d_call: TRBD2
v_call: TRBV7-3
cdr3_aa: CASRRLAGGELFF
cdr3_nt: TGTGCCAGCAGGCGACTAGCGGGAGGGGAGCTGTTTTTT

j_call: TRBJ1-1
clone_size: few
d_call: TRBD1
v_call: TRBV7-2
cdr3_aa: CASSLALDRMRTEAFF
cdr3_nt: TGTGCCAGCAGCTTAGCGTTGGACAGGATGAGAACTGAAGCTTTCTTT

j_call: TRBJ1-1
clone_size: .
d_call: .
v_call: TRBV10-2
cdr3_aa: CASSSAITNTEVFF
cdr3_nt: TGCGCCAGCAGCTCCGCCATCACGAACACTGAAGTTTTCTTT

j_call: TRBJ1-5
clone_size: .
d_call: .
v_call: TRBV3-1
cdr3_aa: CASSPLGPNNQPQHF
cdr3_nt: TGTGCCAGCAGCCCATTGGGACCGAACAATCAGCCCCAGCATTTT

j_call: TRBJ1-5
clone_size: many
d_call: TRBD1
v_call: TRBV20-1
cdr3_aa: CSASRGGGQPQHF
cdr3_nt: TGCAGTGCTAGTAGGGGAGGGGGCCAGCCCCAGCATTTT